This T cell receptor (beta chain) was recorded in a study of cytomegalovirus exposure and HLA in healthy donors (dated by TCRdb to between 2016 and 2019). About the study as a whole: An earlier analysis of 587 of the donors reported approximately 260 Gb of sequence data and 117 million unique TCR beta sequences obtained from roughly 170 million T cells. Around 330 gigabases of sequencing data and approximately 91 million unique TCR sequences made up an early release that covered 500 to 650 HLA-typed donors. The genetic ancestry cluster associated with self-reported Caucasian donors included 80% to 90% of the roughly 410 genotyped donors. The study was designed to test whether signatures of past pathogen exposure could be identified by cataloging public T cell receptors. The study used immunosequencing to profile the T cell repertoires of hundreds of subjects and linked those repertoires to cytomegalovirus serostatus. Besides the first cohort of roughly 700 subjects, a separate validation cohort made up of 120 or so different subjects was used. High-throughput TCR immunosequencing, statistical association of individual TCRs with disease status, and machine learning were combined to predict cytomegalovirus infection status. A later analysis re-analyzed previously published TCR beta repertoires from roughly 600 donors and added high-resolution HLA genotyping to study TCR occurrence patterns. Rather than drawing on any new phenotypic data, the later analysis identified candidate immune exposures from TCR beta sequences and the way those sequences occurred across donors. To decide whether each TCR beta V gene segment behaved as functional or pseudogenic, an earlier analysis of some 600 of the donors relied on high-throughput TCR beta sequencing. Donor age, sex, ethnicity and CMV serostatus were compiled alongside the repertoire data. A later genetic analysis took genome-wide SNP genotypes for about three fifths of the 666 donors and used that subset as a discovery cohort. Every discovery cohort repertoire had been produced on one sequencing platform. HLA typing covered class I and class II loci at four-digit resolution. Typing coverage varied by locus: roughly 629-640 donors for A, B, C, DRB1 and DQB1; 522 for DQA1; approximately 610 for DPA1; about 450 for DPB1. Roughly 5 DR-DQ haplotypes were treated as single units for association and clustering because of strong linkage in the cohort. Among about 400 genotyped donors of the cohort, an average of approximately 220,000 unique TCR beta nucleotide sequences was sequenced per donor, of which roughly 17% were non-productive.

This clone showed up just a few times. This clone's antigen is unknown. Per-base qualities were not stored, and no clone one base away is much larger. Results the study describes overall, beyond this receptor: Assigning TCR associations to individual alleles was difficult when HLA alleles, especially DR and DQ, strongly co-occurred. It was suggested by the authors that the approach could potentially be generalized to other disease states and immunological phenotypes. The sequencing pipeline was judged likely to have produced a cluster of highly shared sequence variants as a technical artifact. Compared with the 666-donor mean, donors in an Asian-associated ancestry cluster had fewer N-insertions in productive TCRs, according to a later genetic analysis. Roughly uniform sequencing depth across donors was assumed in presence/absence analyses, although this assumption may not hold. A further reported finding was that TCR beta sequences accurately predicted the HLA-A and HLA-B alleles for most subjects in the first cohort. The cohort was sequenced for TCR beta chains only, and without alpha or paired-chain data the features that could be detected were limited. Specific HLA alleles were associated with about 17,000 TCR beta sequences at a false discovery rate of 0.05 in a later analysis. Compared with equally common non-associated chains, HLA-associated TCR beta chains in a later analysis were more clonally expanded and had lower generation probabilities. In a later analysis, TCR association rates were found to vary across HLA loci, with the most associated TCRs seen for DRB1 alleles and the fewest for HLA-C alleles. In vitro tests confirmed that a few of the cytomegalovirus-associated TCR beta chains recognize cytomegalovirus antigens. Linkage disequilibrium might explain the correlated functional status among segregating V segments, but an unknown experimental factor could not be excluded. An earlier analysis of several hundred of the donors showed that most TCR beta V segments appeared in productive rearrangements either about 90% or about 30% of the time, which broadly matched IMGT annotations. Immune exposure information for the cohort was limited to CMV serostatus. Most TCR sequences were seen in very few donors, while some public TCRs were found in many individuals. In both the original and validation cohorts, the classifier was reported to diagnose cytomegalovirus status with high specificity and sensitivity. The study listed 164 TCR beta chains as associated with cytomegalovirus. In a later analysis, several top co-occurrence clusters were reported to appear linked to parvovirus B19, influenza, CMV and Epstein-Barr virus. An association between a missense DCLRE1C variant and V-gene and J-gene trimming of TCR beta chains was found in a later genetic analysis and replicated in an independent cohort. Most CMV-associated TCR beta chains appeared to be HLA-restricted in a later analysis, and the HLA associations seemed to be driven largely by CMV exposure. Because HLA typing was unavailable for some donors at each locus, only the typed subset was used in association tests. The earlier analysis of about 600 of the donors excluded approximately 15 rarely observed V segments, including chromosome 9 orphons, because counts were too low.

The cohort consisted of approximately 670 healthy bone marrow donors. At the time of sampling, all cohort members were nominally healthy, though unrecorded immune exposures were likely present. The donor tested CMV seropositive and was one of the 289 seropositive cohort members. A peripheral blood sample was collected from each donor, and TCR beta sequencing was performed on peripheral blood mononuclear cells. The Qiagen DNeasy Blood Extraction Kit was used to extract genomic DNA from the blood cell samples. Library generation was performed with the immunoSEQ multiplex PCR assay. The multiplex PCR relied on a mix of 60 forward primers for TCR Vbeta segments and 13 reverse primers for TCR Jbeta segments. A multiplex PCR assay on genomic DNA amplified the CDR3 region of rearranged TCR beta genes. On the Illumina HiSeq System, the amplified TCR beta libraries were sequenced as 87-base-pair reads. The authors' analysis ran thus. A later analysis tallied approximately 87 million unique TCR beta chains across the approximately 670 repertoires, and roughly 11 million of those chains were shared by two or more donors. Raw reads were error-corrected and collapsed into unique sequences by a nearest-neighbor algorithm in which closely related sequences were merged to remove PCR and sequencing errors. V, D and J gene segments were assigned by aligning CDR3 sequences to IMGT reference sequences. For a sequence to be retained, at least a six-nucleotide match to both a V gene segment and a J gene segment was required. Rearrangements were classified as productive when the CDR3 lacked stop codons and remained in frame with V and J, and all other rearrangements were classified as non-productive. Following IMGT convention, CDR3 was defined as the stretch from the second conserved V-encoded cysteine up to the conserved J-encoded phenylalanine. The earlier analysis of some 580 of the donors excluded any sequence lacking an unambiguous match to a single V gene segment. An earlier analysis of 450 to 650 of the donors called V segments functional above 56.7% productive rearrangements and segregating when the between-donor standard deviation exceeded 5%. A statistical classification framework was built for diagnosing cytomegalovirus status from the catalog of TCR beta chain sequences. V and J gene assignment, in a later analysis, came from comparing TCR nucleotide sequences with IMGT/GENE-DB human TR gene sequences. A later analysis assigned CDR3 sequences and most-parsimonious VDJ recombination scenarios with the TCRdist pipeline. In a later analysis, each TCR beta chain was defined by its CDR3 amino acid sequence together with its V-gene family, and reads without a unique V-gene family were excluded. A later analysis removed several hundred highly shared, low-generation-probability nucleotide sequences to deal with suspected cross-contamination and a sequencing artifact. In a later analysis, a clonal expansion index was calculated for each public chain from normalized within-repertoire ranks of inferred template counts. In a later analysis, generation probabilities were computed using a VDJ recombination model fitted to out-of-frame rearrangements, and the results were checked against IGoR. Hypergeometric tests were used in a later analysis to score TCR-TCR, TCR-HLA and TCR-CMV co-occurrence, with a repertoire-size bias correction applied to the TCR pairs. A later analysis estimated false discovery rates by permuting HLA or CMV assignments 20 times. A later analysis grouped co-occurring TCRs with DBSCAN, adding TCRdist sequence similarity when clustering within HLA-allele-positive subsets. For co-occurrence clustering, repertoires with fewer than 30,000 or more than 120,000 public chains were excluded, along with roughly 5 repertoires with anomalous nucleotide sharing. TCRdb re-hosts the immuneACCESS table, in-frame sequences only. Its copies lack some clones; in the studies checked, an unresolved V gene accounts for under half of them, and the cause for the rest is not known. The DNA gave D and trimming, while V, J and clone size come from that table. This sample holds around 97,000 clones; over 75% were observed only once. Approximately 5.4% of the sample belongs to the ten largest clones.

This clonotype was obtained from a middle-aged man in good health and CMV-seropositive. Sequencing input: PBMCs.

The DNA is as follows: TGTGCCAGCAGGGGACAAATGAACACTGAAGCTTTCTTT. Its translation reads: CASRGQMNTEAFF. This receptor chain uses TRBV11-2 and TRBJ1-1; the D gene is possibly TRBD1, with 6 bases matching. Trimming costs V 6 bases and J 0 bases, and their ends lie 8 bases apart. CDR1 SGHAT and CDR2 FQNNGV are derived from the germline V gene. Inclusive of the bounding cysteine and phenylalanine, the CDR3 is 13 residues long. Only the CDR3 DNA stays, 39 bases, in frame from base 1.